This TCR beta chain was sequenced for a study of blood T cell repertoires in COVID-19. Study-level information: From T cells, B-cell-depleted T cells, or PBMCs came the material, which was cDNA or gDNA.

Sequencing used immunoSEQ multiplex PCR; TCRdb keeps in-frame clones, though not all of them. This repertoire shows about 120,000 clones, roughly 80% found once; its top ten account for about 10%. The sample taken for sequencing was peripheral blood. The clonotype comes from a human donor in a cohort sampled during active COVID-19.

DNA of the CDR3: TGTGCCAGCAGCTACGGGACTAGCGGGAGTTTAGCTGTGCAGTACTTC. Translating gives CASSYGTSGSLAVQYF. V usage is TRBV7-9 and J usage is TRBJ2-7; 14 bases are a match to TRBD2. The germline V gene has CDR1 SEHNR and CDR2 FQNEAQ (reference sequence). The CDR3 runs to 16 residues. V was clipped by 4 bases and J by 9 bases; unmatched bases: 11. Together with reference TRBV7-9 and TRBJ2-7, the CDR3 gives the full variable domain: DTGVSQNPRHKITKRGQNVTFRCDPISEHNRLYWYRQTLGQGPEFLTYFQNEAQLEKSRLLSDRFSAERPKGSFSTLEIQRTEQGDSAMYLCASSYGTSGSLAVQYFGPGTRLTVT.